The 18 T cell receptor beta chains below were found in one sample sequenced in a study of blood T cell repertoires in COVID-19. Sequencing used immunoSEQ multiplex PCR; TCRdb keeps in-frame clones, though not all of them. This sample has some 110,000 clones, with about 80% found just once. The sample was peripheral blood. The receptors were sampled from a man between 65 and 80 years old with acute or convalescent COVID-19.

The chain carries TRBV3-1 (or the pseudogene TRBV3-2) and TRBJ2-1; D gene ambiguous. CDR3 length: 14 residues. CDR1 is LGHDT, CDR2 YNNKEL, per germline (reference sequence). V gave up 0 bases and J gave up 3 bases, with 6 bases separating them. CDR3 nucleotides: TGTGCCAGCAGCCAAGACGGGTACTACAATGAGCAGTTCTTC. Protein product: CASSQDGYYNEQFF.

The V call is TRBV2, the J call TRBJ1-6; D uncertain. This CDR3 has 15 residues. In germline, CDR1 is SNHLY, CDR2 FYNNEI. V gave up 3 bases and J gave up 5 bases, with 11 bases separating them. The CDR3 region has the DNA TGTGCCAGCAGTGAGTTGGTCGGGAATAATTCACCCCTCCACTTT. Amino acid sequence: CASSELVGNNSPLHF.

The J gene is TRBJ2-2, the V gene TRBV12-2; the table gives TRBD2 as D, unverified against the DNA. TRBV12-2 is assigned pseudogene status. The CDR3 sequence is 17 residues long. The CDR3 nucleotides are TGTGCAAGTCGCTCCCTCGAAGAGCGGGGGGAAACCGGGGAGCTGTTTTTT. This gives the protein CASRSLEERGETGELFF.

This clone has only one observation. The J gene is TRBJ1-4, the V gene TRBV28; no firm D call. This CDR3 contains 15 residues. Trimming removed 2 bases from V and 0 bases from J, with 7 bases in between. Germline lookup yields CDR1 MDHEN and CDR2 SYDVKM. The CDR3 DNA is TGTGCCAGCAGTTTAGCGGGGACAACTAATGAAAAACTGTTTTTT. This translates into CASSLAGTTNEKLFF.

This clone was observed a single time. This chain joins TRBV11-2 and TRBJ1-1, with D tentatively TRBD1 (5 bases). V shed 6 bases and J shed 1 base, with 18 bases lying between them. CDR1 is SGHAT, CDR2 FQNNGV, per germline. The length of the CDR3 is 16 residues. CDR3 sequence: CASRYRAGATNTEAFF. CDR3 DNA sequence: TGTGCCAGCAGATACAGAGCTGGGGCCACGAACACTGAAGCTTTCTTT. Full variable domain (rest looked up from reference TRBV11-2 and TRBJ1-1): EAGVAQSPRYKIIEKRQSVAFWCNPISGHATLYWYQQILGQGPKLLIQFQNNGVVDDSQLPKDRFSAERLKGVDSTLKIQPAKLEDSAVYLCASRYRAGATNTEAFFGQGTRLTVV.

This clone was counted once. The V call is TRBV5-8, the J call TRBJ1-4; 8 bases map to TRBD1. Germline trimming cut 3 bases from V and 8 bases from J; bases unmatched to any gene: 0. There are 12 residues in the CDR3. From germline, CDR1 is SGHTS and CDR2 YDEGEE. CDR3 coding DNA: TGTGCCAGCAGCTGGGACAGGGAAAAACTGTTTTTT. Translated, it gives CASSWDREKLFF.

The rearrangement joins TRBV7-3 to TRBJ2-2; the D gene is possibly TRBD2 (6 bases). The CDR3 spans 16 residues. Looked up from germline, CDR1 is SGHTA and CDR2 is FQGTGA. Trimming pared 1 base from V and 4 bases from J, leaving 13 bases between. The CDR3 protein is CASSLNSGGVTGELFF. The CDR3 DNA sequence: TGTGCCAGCAGCTTAAACTCAGGAGGGGTCACCGGGGAGCTGTTTTTT.

V is TRBV28 and J is TRBJ2-7; 8 bases fit TRBD1. Trimming at V came to 3 bases and at J to 3 bases, leaving 4 bases not matched to a gene. In germline, CDR1 is MDHEN, CDR2 SYDVKM. This CDR3 comprises 14 residues. The CDR3: CASSFVGQGYEQYF. DNA of the CDR3: TGTGCCAGCAGTTTTGTTGGACAGGGCTACGAGCAGTACTTC.

This chain uses TRBV28 with TRBJ1-5, with 12 bases that match TRBD1. The CDR3 covers 19 residues. V trimming: 6 bases; J trimming: 4 bases; junction bases outside the gene matches: 16. Germline assignment: CDR1 MDHEN and CDR2 SYDVKM. CDR3 DNA sequence: TGTGCCAGCAGCTCCTATCCGGGACAGGGGGCGCCGGGGAATCAGCCCCAGCATTTT. Amino acid sequence: CASSSYPGQGAPGNQPQHF. Full variable domain (missing parts from reference TRBV28 and TRBJ1-5): DVKVTQSSRYLVKRTGEKVFLECVQDMDHENMFWYRQDPGLGLRLIYFSYDVKMKEKGDIPEGYSVSREKKERFSLILESASTNQTSMYLCASSSYPGQGAPGNQPQHFGDGTRLSIL.

The chain combines TRBV7-3 with TRBJ2-7; the D gene is possibly TRBD2 (6 bases). CDR3 length: 12 residues. Germline V lookup: CDR1 SGHTA, CDR2 FQGTGA. V lost 5 bases, J lost 6 bases, and 11 bases lay in between. CDR3 amino acids: CASSPGGAEQYF. The CDR3 region has the DNA TGTGCCAGCAGCCCTGGAGGGGCCGAGCAGTACTTC.

In its sample, this clone was seen a few times. The V gene is TRBV2, the J gene TRBJ1-6, with 7 bases lining up with TRBD1. The CDR3 has 15 residues. The V and J ends lost 1 base and 6 bases, in that order; junction bases with no gene match: 3. Germline V gives CDR1 SNHLY, CDR2 FYNNEI. This CDR3 reads CASSEVGTANSPLHF. CDR3 DNA sequence: TGTGCCAGCAGTGAAGTCGGGACAGCTAATTCACCCCTCCACTTT.

V usage is TRBV4-2 and J usage is TRBJ1-6; D not resolved. Looked up from germline, CDR1 is LGHNA and CDR2 is YNFKEQ. CDR3 length equals 18 residues. The V gene lost 2 bases and the J gene lost 0 bases, with 14 bases spanning the gap. CDR3 nucleotides: TGTGCCAGCAGCCAATCGACTGGCCAGAGCTCCTATAATTCACCCCTCCACTTT. Its protein product is CASSQSTGQSSYNSPLHF.

The rearrangement links TRBV5-4 to TRBJ1-2; 9 bases are a match to TRBD1. The CDR3 runs 15 residues. CDR1 and CDR2 from the germline V gene are SGHNT and YYREEE (reference sequence). V gave up 4 bases and J gave up 8 bases; unmatched junction bases: 12. The DNA of the CDR3 is TGTGCCAGCAGCCGCAGCCGGGACAGGGTTGAGGGCTACACCTTC. Protein sequence: CASSRSRDRVEGYTF.

The V gene is TRBV18, the J gene TRBJ2-3; 7 nucleotides line up with TRBD2. CDR3 length: 16 residues. J lost 0 bases, V lost 2 bases, and 5 bases had no gene match. Germline CDR1 is KGHSH and CDR2 is LQKENI. This CDR3 reads CASSPVTSASTDTQYF. The CDR3 coding sequence is TGTGCCAGCTCACCAGTCACTAGCGCGAGCACAGATACGCAGTATTTT.

The chain couples TRBV7-9 to TRBJ2-2; 8 nucleotides line up with TRBD2. The CDR3 covers 15 residues. With V trimmed by 6 bases and J by 4 bases, 7 bases remained unmatched. The germline gives CDR1 SEHNR, CDR2 FQNEAQ (reference sequence). The CDR3 reads CASSTGTRGTGELFF. CDR3 nucleotide sequence: TGTGCCAGCAGTACCGGGACTAGGGGCACCGGGGAGCTGTTTTTT.

This chain joins TRBV5-1 and TRBJ2-7; D possibly corresponds to TRBD2 (6 bases). The CDR3 extends over 15 amino acids. Trimming pared 0 bases from V and 2 bases from J, leaving 12 bases between. From germline, CDR1 is SGHRS and CDR2 YFSETQ. The CDR3 spells CASSLEAAGTYEQYF. The CDR3, as DNA: TGCGCCAGCAGCTTGGAGGCTGCGGGAACCTACGAGCAGTACTTC.

The J gene is TRBJ2-7, the V gene TRBV3-1 (or the pseudogene TRBV3-2), with 10 bases matching TRBD1. CDR1 is LGHDT and CDR2 is YNNKEL in the germline V gene (reference sequence). The J segment lost 7 bases and the V segment lost 4 bases, leaving 7 bases of the junction unmatched. The CDR3 runs to 14 residues. CDR3 amino acids: CASSPGTGEGEQYF. Written as DNA, the CDR3 is TGTGCCAGCAGCCCTGGGACAGGGGAGGGAGAGCAGTACTTC.

The chain couples TRBV9 to TRBJ2-1; maybe TRBD1 (5 bases). Germline CDR1 reads SGDLS; CDR2 reads YYNGEE. V lost 3 bases and J 10 bases, leaving 11 bases between the germline ends. There are 12 residues in the CDR3. For the CDR3, the DNA is TGTGCCAGCAGCGCCAAGTGGACAGAGCAGTTCTTC. Translating gives CASSAKWTEQFF.